This T cell receptor (beta chain) was documented in a study of OX40 agonist ivuxolimab in advanced cancers. About the study: Participants averaged approximately 65 years of age (range roughly 20 to 90) and were under 90% male. Checkpoint inhibitors had been given previously to 35% to 50% of patients. Study-wide results and caveats: Relative to CD4+, CD8+ T cells held more expanded clones on average. It was also the case that some nonresponders had low normalized T-cell clonal expansion.

In regard to this clone: Its antigen remains unidentified.

Only in-frame clones appear in the TCRdb table, and some are missing; sequencing was by immunoSEQ multiplex PCR. The sample lists about 35,000 clones, 76% seen once, with 20% to 25% in the top ten. Germline V lookup: CDR1 SGHAT, CDR2 FQNNGV. The V gene lost 5 bases and the J gene lost 0 bases, with 17 bases spanning the gap. The CDR3 loop spans 16 amino acids. The source material was CD4+ or CD8+ T cells sorted from blood, sampled in a trial of the OX40 agonist ivuxolimab. The sequence came from an adult with an advanced solid tumor such as melanoma, head and neck, liver or kidney cancer. The chain links TRBV11-2 to TRBJ2-7; tentative D call: TRBD1 (6 bases). CDR3 amino acids: CASSQDPAQGSYEQYF. In nucleotides, the CDR3 is TGTGCCAGCAGCCAAGACCCGGCACAGGGCTCCTACGAGCAGTACTTC.